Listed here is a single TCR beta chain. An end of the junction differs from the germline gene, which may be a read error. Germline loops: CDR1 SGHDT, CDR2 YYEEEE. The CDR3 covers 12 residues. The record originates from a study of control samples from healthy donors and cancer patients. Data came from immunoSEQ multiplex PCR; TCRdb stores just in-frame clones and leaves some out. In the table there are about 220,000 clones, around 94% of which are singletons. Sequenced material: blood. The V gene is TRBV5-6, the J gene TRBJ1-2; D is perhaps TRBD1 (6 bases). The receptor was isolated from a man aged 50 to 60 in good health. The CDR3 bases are TGTGCCAGCAGCGCGGCTCAGGGACACCCAATGTTC. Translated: CASSAAQGHPMF.